A single sample gave rise to the 14 T cell receptor beta chains below, sequenced in a study of T cell responses to AZD1222 COVID-19 vaccine. Libraries were prepared by immunoSEQ multiplex PCR; TCRdb keeps only in-frame clonotypes and omits some of them. The table has 95,000 to 100,000 clones, 80% to 90% seen once; the top ten hold around 1.6%. Sequencing was performed on peripheral blood, taken on day 0 of AZD1222 vaccination. The receptors were sampled from an adult in good health.

J is TRBJ2-2 and V is TRBV3-1 (or the pseudogene TRBV3-2), with D tentatively TRBD1 or TRBD2 (5 bases each). The V end was cut by 7 bases, the J end by 3 bases, with 12 bases between. The CDR3 sequence is 14 residues long. The V gene's germline CDR1 is LGHDT and CDR2 YNNKEL (reference sequence). CDR3 DNA: TGTGCCAGCATCGGGACCCGGGACACCGGGGAGCTGTTTTTT. This sequence encodes CASIGTRDTGELFF.

The V call is TRBV5-4, the J call TRBJ2-7; the D gene is possibly TRBD1 (6 bases). Germline V gene data show CDR1 as SGHNT and CDR2 as YYREEE (reference sequence). V lost 3 bases to trimming and J lost 5 bases, with 21 bases between them. The CDR3 has 16 residues. CDR3 DNA: TGTGCCAGCAGCTGGCCGGGGCAGGGGTTTGGGAACGAGCAGTACTTC. Protein: CASSWPGQGFGNEQYF. Together with reference TRBV5-4 and TRBJ2-7, the CDR3 gives the full variable domain: ETGVTQSPTHLIKTRGQQVTLRCSSQSGHNTVSWYQQALGQGPQFIFQYYREEENGRGNFPPRFSGLQFPNYSSELNVNALELDDSALYLCASSWPGQGFGNEQYFGPGTRLTVT.

The chain joins TRBV6-5 to TRBJ1-1; D is possibly TRBD1 (6 bases). V was shortened by 5 bases and J by 4 bases, with 14 bases between the two germline ends. The germline gives CDR1 MNHEY, CDR2 SVGAGI. This CDR3 region has 14 residues. This CDR3 reads CASSSYRVSTEAFF. In DNA form, the CDR3 reads TGTGCCAGCAGTAGCTACAGGGTATCCACTGAAGCTTTCTTT.

In its sample, this clone was seen a few times. The chain recombines TRBV5-4 with TRBJ1-6; 7 bases line up with TRBD1. With V trimmed by 3 bases and J by 9 bases, 12 bases remained unmatched. Per the germline V gene, CDR1 is SGHNT and CDR2 is YYREEE (reference sequence). This CDR3 has 16 amino acids. This CDR3 reads CASSSLATGEGSPLHF. The CDR3 nucleotides are TGTGCCAGCAGCTCCCTGGCCACAGGGGAAGGTTCACCCCTCCACTTT. Supplemented by reference TRBV5-4 and TRBJ1-6, the full variable domain reads ETGVTQSPTHLIKTRGQQVTLRCSSQSGHNTVSWYQQALGQGPQFIFQYYREEENGRGNFPPRFSGLQFPNYSSELNVNALELDDSALYLCASSSLATGEGSPLHFGNGTRLTVT.

V and J are TRBV3-1 (or the pseudogene TRBV3-2) and TRBJ1-4, with D perhaps TRBD1 (5 bases). Germline loops: CDR1 LGHDT, CDR2 YNNKEL (reference sequence). Trimming cost V 4 bases and J 7 bases, with 19 bases left between them. The CDR3 runs 16 residues. CDR3 loop: CASSRDLREGGEKLFF. The CDR3 DNA reads as TGTGCCAGCAGCCGGGACCTGCGGGAGGGTGGTGAAAAACTGTTTTTT.

This chain joins TRBV4-2 and TRBJ2-7; 14 bases line up with TRBD2. There are 17 residues in the CDR3. CDR1 and CDR2 (germline): LGHNA, YNFKEQ. Trimming removed 2 bases from V and 2 bases from J; junction bases left unmatched: 5. The CDR3 DNA is TGTGCCAGCAGCCAATCAGGGACTAGCGGGGGTGCCTACGAGCAGTACTTC. The encoded protein is CASSQSGTSGGAYEQYF.

This chain uses TRBV19 with TRBJ2-5; D not resolved. The V and J ends lost 5 bases and 5 bases respectively, with 3 bases between them. CDR1 is LNHDA and CDR2 is SQIVND in the germline V gene (reference sequence). This CDR3 is built from 10 residues. In nucleotides, the CDR3 is TGTGCCAGTAGTCAGGAGACCCAGTACTTC. Translation gives CASSQETQYF.

The chain carries TRBV28 and TRBJ2-3; TRBD1 might be the D (6 bases). CDR1 MDHEN and CDR2 SYDVKM come from the germline V gene. The CDR3 totals 14 residues. V was pared by 6 bases and J by 1 base, with 11 bases between. The CDR3 DNA reads as TGTGCCAGCAGCCCGTCAGGGGGCACAGATACGCAGTATTTT. This codes for CASSPSGGTDTQYF.

This rearrangement joins TRBV15 to TRBJ1-2; D perhaps matches TRBD1 (6 bases). Trimming took off 5 bases at V and 1 base at J, with 11 bases between the two ends. The length of the CDR3 is 14 residues. Germline V gene sequence: CDR1 LNHNV, CDR2 YYDKDF (reference sequence). The CDR3: CATSDPGDNYGYTF. In DNA form, the CDR3 reads TGTGCCACCAGCGATCCAGGGGATAACTATGGCTACACCTTC.

This chain links TRBV7-8 with TRBJ2-7; TRBD2 matches at 9 bases. Germline V CDR1 and CDR2: SGHVS, FQNEAQ. The CDR3 length is 15 residues. V shed 2 bases and J 0 bases; nucleotides not matched to a gene: 2. CDR3 loop: CASSLLAGSSYEQYF. CDR3 nucleotide sequence: TGTGCCAGCAGCTTACTAGCGGGGAGCTCCTACGAGCAGTACTTC.

The chain is built from TRBV5-1 and TRBJ2-2; D perhaps matches TRBD2 (5 bases). Germline CDR1 and CDR2: SGHRS and YFSETQ. The CDR3 consists of 15 residues. The V end lost 0 bases, the J end lost 3 bases, and 9 bases lay between the germline ends. CDR3 sequence (DNA): TGCGCCAGCAGCTTGGCGGGGTTGGACACCGGGGAGCTGTTTTTT. Its translation: CASSLAGLDTGELFF. The full variable domain, its missing parts supplied by reference TRBV5-1 and TRBJ2-2, is KAGVTQTPRYLIKTRGQQVTLSCSPISGHRSVSWYQQTPGQGLQFLFEYFSETQRNKGNFPGRFSGRQFSNSRSEMNVSTLELGDSALYLCASSLAGLDTGELFFGEGSRLTVL.

CDR3 sequence (DNA): TGTGCCAGCAGCGACAGGGGCACTGAAGCTTTCTTT. As protein: CASSDRGTEAFF. The V gene is TRBV3-1 (or the pseudogene TRBV3-2), the J gene TRBJ1-1; the match to TRBD1 covers 8 bases. The V gene end was trimmed by 5 bases and the J gene end by 4 bases; junction bases not matched to a gene: 0. The CDR3 extends over 12 amino acids. Germline CDR1 LGHDT, CDR2 YNNKEL (reference sequence).

The chain recombines TRBV5-8 with TRBJ2-5; D remains ambiguous. Trimming pared 4 bases from V and 7 bases from J, leaving 8 bases between. Germline CDR1 is SGHTS and CDR2 is YDEGEE. The CDR3 consists of 11 residues. CDR3 nucleotide sequence: TGTGCCAGCAGCCCAATCTGGACCCAGTACTTC. Its translation is CASSPIWTQYF.

The chain joins TRBV7-6 to TRBJ2-2; TRBD2 agrees at 7 bases. Per germline, CDR1 SGHVS and CDR2 FNYEAQ. The V gene end was trimmed by 5 bases and the J gene end by 0 bases; junction bases not matched to a gene: 9. The CDR3 is made up of 17 amino acids. CDR3 loop: CASSLERGKANTGELFF. CDR3 sequence (DNA): TGTGCCAGCAGCCTCGAGCGGGGCAAAGCGAACACCGGGGAGCTGTTTTTT.